Listed here are 3 T cell receptor beta chains from one sample, sequenced in a study of blood T cell repertoires in COVID-19. Generated by immunoSEQ multiplex PCR, the TCRdb table keeps only in-frame clones and is missing some. The top ten clones hold approximately 8% of a sample with 200,000 to 250,000 clones, approximately 80% of them seen once. Sequencing was performed on peripheral blood. These receptors were taken from a woman aged 80 or over with COVID-19, enrolled during active disease.

This sequence joins TRBV12-5 and TRBJ2-3; maybe TRBD2 (6 bases). V dropped 6 bases and J dropped 2 bases, with 15 bases sitting between them. CDR1 and CDR2 (germline): LGHNT, FRNRAP. The length of the CDR3 is 15 residues. This CDR3 is CASGVGTLVTDTQYF. CDR3 in DNA: TGTGCTAGTGGCGTGGGGACTCTAGTCACAGATACGCAGTATTTT.

Worth noting for this clone: This specimen includes other DNA sequences encoding the same CDR3. The chain couples TRBV29-1 to TRBJ1-2; 7 nucleotides agree with TRBD1. V lost 4 bases to trimming and J lost 3 bases; unmatched junction nucleotides: 2. This CDR3 comprises 12 residues. CDR1 and CDR2 from the germline V gene are SQVTM and ANQGSEA. The CDR3 loop reads CSVGQGDYGYTF. In DNA, the CDR3 is TGCAGCGTTGGCCAGGGGGACTATGGCTACACCTTC.

The chain recombines TRBV18 with TRBJ1-4; 8 nucleotides agree with TRBD1. The germline CDR1 and CDR2 sequences are KGHSH and LQKENI. The CDR3 length is 16 residues. The V segment lost 2 bases and the J segment 8 bases; nucleotides outside the gene matches: 10. In DNA, the CDR3 is TGTGCCAGCTCACCAGCCGGGACAGGACCAAGGGAAAAACTGTTTTTT. Translating gives CASSPAGTGPREKLFF.